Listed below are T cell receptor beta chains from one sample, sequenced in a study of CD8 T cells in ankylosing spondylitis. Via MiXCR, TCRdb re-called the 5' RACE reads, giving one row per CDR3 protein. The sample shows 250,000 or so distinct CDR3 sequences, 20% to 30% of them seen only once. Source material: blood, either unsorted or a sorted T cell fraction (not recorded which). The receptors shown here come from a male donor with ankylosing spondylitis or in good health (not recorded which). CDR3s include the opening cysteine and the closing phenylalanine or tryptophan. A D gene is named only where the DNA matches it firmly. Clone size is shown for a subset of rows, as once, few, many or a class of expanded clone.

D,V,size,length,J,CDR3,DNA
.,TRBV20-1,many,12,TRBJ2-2,CSASFPAGELFF,TGCAGTGCTAGTTTTCCTGCCGGGGAGCTGTTTTTT
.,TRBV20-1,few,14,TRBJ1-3,CSASRGEVGNTIYF,TGCAGTGCTAGCAGGGGCGAAGTTGGAAACACCATATATTTT
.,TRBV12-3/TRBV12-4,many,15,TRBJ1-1,CASSLSQAGNTEAFF,TGTGCCAGCAGTTTAAGTCAGGCGGGGAACACTGAAGCTTTCTTT
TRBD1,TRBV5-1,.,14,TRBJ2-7,CASSNRDRAYEQYF,TGCGCCAGCAGCAATCGGGACAGAGCCTACGAGCAGTACTTC
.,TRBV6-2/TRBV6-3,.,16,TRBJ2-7,CASSYTPGEGTYEQYF,TGTGCCAGCAGTTACACCCCAGGGGAGGGGACCTACGAGCAGTACTTC
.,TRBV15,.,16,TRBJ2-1,CATSRDQTGKYNEQFF,TGTGCCACCAGCAGAGATCAAACAGGGAAATACAATGAGCAGTTCTTC
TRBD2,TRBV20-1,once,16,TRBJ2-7,CSARDHASGGTGEQYF,TGCAGTGCTAGAGATCACGCTAGCGGGGGGACAGGCGAGCAGTACTTC
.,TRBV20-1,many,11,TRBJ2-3,CSILSTDTQYF,TGCAGCATTTTAAGCACAGATACGCAGTATTTT
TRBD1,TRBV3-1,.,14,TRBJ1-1,CASEGGQPNTEAFF,TGTGCCAGCGAGGGGGGACAGCCGAACACTGAAGCTTTCTTT
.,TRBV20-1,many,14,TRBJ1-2,CSARNLGDGYGYTF,TGCAGTGCTAGAAATCTCGGCGACGGCTATGGCTACACCTTC
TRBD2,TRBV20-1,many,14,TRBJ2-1,CSARLSGGSYEQFF,TGCAGTGCTAGACTTAGCGGGGGTTCCTATGAGCAGTTCTTC
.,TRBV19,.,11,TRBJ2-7,CASGGVHEQYF,TGTGCCAGTGGAGGAGTTCACGAGCAGTACTTC
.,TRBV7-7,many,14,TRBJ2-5,CASSRRGQGGTQYF,TGTGCTAGCAGCCGAAGGGGCCAAGGAGGGACCCAGTACTTC
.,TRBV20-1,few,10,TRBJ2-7,CSALLYEQYF,TGCAGTGCTCTCCTTTACGAGCAGTACTTC
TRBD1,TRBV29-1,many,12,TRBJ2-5,CSVDRGKETQYF,TGCAGCGTGGACAGGGGGAAGGAGACCCAGTACTTC
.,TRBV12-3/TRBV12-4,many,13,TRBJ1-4,CASSFRDNEKLFF,TGTGCCAGCAGTTTCCGGGATAATGAAAAACTGTTTTTT
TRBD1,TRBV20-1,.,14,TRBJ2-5,CSARRTGFQETQYF,TGCAGTGCTAGACGGACAGGGTTCCAAGAGACCCAGTACTTC
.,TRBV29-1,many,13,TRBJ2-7,CSVVTPLIGEQYF,TGCAGCGTTGTAACGCCGCTTATTGGCGAGCAGTACTTC
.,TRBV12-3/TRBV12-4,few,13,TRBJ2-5,CASSHLGEETQYF,TGTGCCAGCAGCCACCTAGGGGAAGAGACCCAGTACTTC
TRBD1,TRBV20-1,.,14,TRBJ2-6,CSAVDRGGANVLTF,TGCAGTGCTGTGGACAGGGGCGGGGCCAACGTCCTGACTTTC
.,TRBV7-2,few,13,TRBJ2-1,CASTPWSGNEQFF,TGTGCCAGCACGCCCTGGAGCGGCAATGAGCAGTTCTTC
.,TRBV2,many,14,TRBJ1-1,CASNERVDYTEAFF,TGTGCCAGCAATGAAAGGGTCGATTACACTGAAGCTTTCTTT
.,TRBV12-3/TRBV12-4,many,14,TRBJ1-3,CASRRGTPGNTIYF,TGTGCCAGCAGGAGGGGAACCCCTGGAAACACCATATATTTT
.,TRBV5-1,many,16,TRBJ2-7,CASSLLPSHPHYEQYF,TGCGCCAGCAGCTTGTTACCCTCGCACCCCCATTACGAGCAGTACTTC
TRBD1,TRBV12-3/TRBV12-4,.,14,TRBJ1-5,CASSLFSGGQPQHF,TGTGCCAGCAGTTTGTTCTCAGGGGGCCAGCCCCAGCATTTT
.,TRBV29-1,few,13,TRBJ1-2,CSVDRSGGDGYTF,TGCAGCGTTGACAGGAGTGGTGGGGACGGCTACACCTTC
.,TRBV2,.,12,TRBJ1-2,CASRDSPGGYTF,TGTGCCAGCAGGGACAGTCCCGGCGGCTACACCTTC
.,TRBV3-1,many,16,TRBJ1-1,CASSQGELRVNTEAFF,TGTGCCAGCAGCCAAGGAGAACTAAGAGTGAACACTGAAGCTTTCTTT
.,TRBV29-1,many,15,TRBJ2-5,CSGLTDIADEETQYF,TGCAGCGGACTAACGGACATCGCCGATGAAGAGACCCAGTACTTC
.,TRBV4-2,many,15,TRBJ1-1,CASSQGGGRITEAFF,TGTGCCAGCAGCCAGGGTGGGGGGCGCATCACTGAAGCTTTCTTT
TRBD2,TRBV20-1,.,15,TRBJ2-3,CSARTSGGAPDTQYF,TGCAGTGCCCGGACTAGCGGGGGGGCGCCAGATACGCAGTATTTT
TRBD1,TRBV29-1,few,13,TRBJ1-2,CSAGKQGTWGYTF,TGCAGCGCCGGGAAACAGGGGACGTGGGGCTACACCTTC
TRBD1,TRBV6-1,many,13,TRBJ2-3,CASSGQGTDTQYF,TGTGCCAGCAGCGGACAGGGCACAGATACGCAGTATTTT
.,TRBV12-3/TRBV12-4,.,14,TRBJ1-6,CASGGGRIGSPLHF,TGTGCCAGTGGGGGGGGAAGGATCGGTTCACCCCTCCACTTT
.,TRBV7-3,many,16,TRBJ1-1,CASSLRGRAGRIEAFF,TGTGCCAGCAGCTTACGGGGGCGCGCAGGGAGGATTGAAGCTTTCTTT
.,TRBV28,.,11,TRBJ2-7,CASRKQYEQYF,TGTGCCAGCAGAAAACAGTACGAGCAGTACTTC
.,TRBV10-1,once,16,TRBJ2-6,CASSDSTTTGANVLTF,TGCGCCAGCAGTGATTCTACCACTACAGGGGCCAACGTCCTGACTTTC
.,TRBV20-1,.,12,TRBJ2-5,CSAGGSKETQYF,TGCAGTGCCGGGGGTAGCAAAGAGACCCAGTACTTC
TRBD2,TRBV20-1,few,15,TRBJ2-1,CSAPDGTRKGNEQFF,TGCAGTGCCCCCGACGGGACTAGAAAAGGGAATGAGCAGTTCTTC
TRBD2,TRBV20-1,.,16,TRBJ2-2,CSGGTSGGANTGELFF,TGCAGTGGCGGGACTAGCGGGGGGGCGAACACCGGGGAGCTGTTTTTT
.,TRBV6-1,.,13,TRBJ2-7,CASSAQGWGEQYF,TGTGCCAGCAGTGCACAGGGATGGGGGGAGCAGTACTTC
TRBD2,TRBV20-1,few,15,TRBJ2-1,CSARDATSGVDEQFF,TGCAGTGCTAGAGATGCTACTAGCGGAGTTGATGAGCAGTTCTTC
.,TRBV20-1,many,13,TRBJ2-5,CSASRGRVETQYF,TGCAGTGCTAGTCGGGGGAGAGTAGAGACCCAGTACTTC
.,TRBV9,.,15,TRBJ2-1,CASSVAGLGYNEQFF,TGTGCCAGCAGCGTAGCAGGGTTAGGGTACAATGAGCAGTTCTTC
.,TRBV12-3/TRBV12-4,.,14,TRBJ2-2,CASRLPRDTGELFF,TGTGCCAGCAGGTTGCCTCGGGACACCGGGGAGCTGTTTTTT
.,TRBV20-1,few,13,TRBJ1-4,CSVIHPVSEKLFF,TGCAGTGTTATACATCCGGTTAGCGAAAAACTGTTTTTT
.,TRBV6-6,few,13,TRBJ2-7,CASSPGGPNEQYF,TGTGCCAGCAGCCCCGGGGGGCCGAACGAGCAGTACTTC
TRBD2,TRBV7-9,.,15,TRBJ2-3,CASSLGGGAWDTQYF,TGTGCCAGCAGCTTAGGCGGGGGGGCCTGGGATACGCAGTATTTT
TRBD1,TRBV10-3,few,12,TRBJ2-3,CAISGQADTQYF,TGTGCCATCTCCGGACAGGCAGATACGCAGTATTTT